This T cell receptor (beta chain) was found in a study of T cell responses to AZD1222 COVID-19 vaccine. Deletions cut 6 bases from V and 6 bases from J, with 20 bases between. This CDR3 has 16 residues. Germline loops: CDR1 MNHEY, CDR2 SMNVEV (reference sequence). Clones were sequenced by immunoSEQ multiplex PCR, and TCRdb holds only the in-frame ones, with some missing. The sample has tens of thousands of clones; over 75% are singletons. This clonotype was sampled from an adult who received the AZD1222 COVID-19 vaccine. Sequenced here: peripheral blood, sampled 28 days after the second AZD1222 dose. The rearrangement uses TRBV27 and TRBJ2-2; a weak D match, TRBD2 (6 bases). This chain's CDR3 is CASSRNRDLISGELFF. CDR3 nucleotide sequence: TGTGCCAGCAGCCGGAACCGGGACTTGATATCCGGGGAGCTGTTTTTT.